The present entry profiles one TCR beta chain with its context. The source of the sample is a study of cytomegalovirus exposure and HLA in healthy donors. The PCR employed 60 Vbeta primers together with 13 Jbeta primers. Profiling relied on immunoSEQ multiplex PCR, and the TCRdb table lists in-frame clones only, not all of them. The sample has around 110,000 clones, roughly four fifths seen once. CDR3 size: 15 residues. Trimming took 4 bases from V and 4 from J; bases not matched to a gene: 7. CDR1 is SGHTA and CDR2 is FQGNSA in the germline V gene. The chain carries TRBV7-2 and TRBJ1-2, with 9 bases matching TRBD1. This TCR came from a man aged 55 to 69 in good health and CMV-seronegative. Sequenced input: PBMCs. CDR3 in DNA: TGTGCCAGCAGCTCGGGGGACAGGGCGACCTATGGCTACACCTTC. Protein product: CASSSGDRATYGYTF.